Sequencing of this T cell receptor beta chain was carried out in a study of T cells in tuberculosis. At the level of the study: The T cells targeted glucose monomycolate, a mycobacterial lipid, via CD1B.

The CDR3 runs 10 residues. Germline CDR1 and CDR2: MNHNS and SASEGT. Sequencing of TCR-alpha and TCR-beta chains was unpaired. Sequencing was performed with immunoSEQ multiplex PCR; in TCRdb, only in-frame clones are kept and a portion is missing. The sample shows nearly 60,000 clones, roughly 86% of them seen only once. After thawing and overnight rest, PBMC were stained with GMM-loaded CD1B tetramer, viability dye and anti-CD3 for sorting. The lipid loaded on the CD1B tetramers was C32 glucose monomycolate from Rhodococcus equi. PBMC for tetramer sorting were first depleted of CD14-expressing monocytes.

The receptor's source is an adult woman with latent tuberculosis. V gene TRBV6-1 combines with J gene TRBJ2-7; a weak D match, TRBD1 (6 bases). Material for sequencing was CD1b-GMM tetramer-negative cells sorted from PBMCs. The CDR3 protein is CASSEPQGSV. CDR3 sequence (DNA): TGTGCCAGCAGTGAACCACAGGGATCGGTC.